The 19 T cell receptor beta chains below all came from one sample that was sequenced in a study of blood T cell repertoires in COVID-19. Libraries were prepared by immunoSEQ multiplex PCR; TCRdb keeps only in-frame clonotypes and omits some of them. The sample records about 210,000 clones, roughly 90% being singletons. The source material was peripheral blood. The receptors were sampled from a woman between 70 and 85 years old with acute or convalescent COVID-19.

J is TRBJ2-7 and V is TRBV10-3; a weak D match, TRBD2 (7 bases). Trimming took 9 bases from V and 5 from J, leaving 14 bases between them. This CDR3 region has 12 residues. Per germline, CDR1 ENHRY and CDR2 SYGVKD. As DNA, the CDR3 is TGTGCCATTGGGGGGGGCGGAAACGAGCAGTACTTC. Translating it yields CAIGGGGNEQYF.

This chain joins TRBV28 and TRBJ1-5; D might be TRBD1 (5 bases). With 10 bases removed from V and 0 bases from J, the gap between germline ends came to 13 bases. The germline V gene encodes CDR1 MDHEN and CDR2 SYDVKM. This CDR3 contains 14 residues. This CDR3 is CATLTAISNQPQHF. In nucleotides, the CDR3 is TGTGCCACCCTGACAGCCATTAGCAATCAGCCCCAGCATTTT.

This clone showed up just once. J is TRBJ2-1 and V is TRBV19, with 9 nucleotides matching TRBD2. V was clipped by 7 bases and J by 6 bases; unmatched bases: 10. CDR3 length: 15 amino acids. Germline CDR1 is LNHDA and CDR2 is SQIVND (reference sequence). CDR3: CASNLLAGHGNEQFF. For the CDR3, the DNA is TGTGCCAGTAATCTCCTAGCGGGGCACGGCAATGAGCAGTTCTTC.

This clone appeared once. This rearrangement joins TRBV5-1 to TRBJ1-4; maybe TRBD1 (6 bases). The CDR3 loop spans 16 amino acids. V was trimmed by 2 bases and J by 4 bases, leaving 15 bases between them. The germline CDR1 and CDR2 sequences are SGHRS and YFSETQ. The CDR3 loop is CASSLAPGGFNEKLFF. The CDR3 DNA reads as TGCGCCAGCAGCTTAGCCCCGGGGGGCTTTAATGAAAAACTGTTTTTT.

The chain joins TRBV13 to TRBJ2-7; a possible D gene is TRBD2 (5 bases). Trimming pared 1 base from V and 5 bases from J, leaving 12 bases between. The CDR3 is 14 residues long. Per germline, CDR1 PRHDT and CDR2 FYEKMQ (reference sequence). CDR3 sequence: CASSLDSSRNEQYF. DNA for the CDR3: TGTGCCAGCAGCTTAGACTCTAGCAGGAACGAGCAGTACTTC.

The rearrangement links TRBV10-2 to TRBJ2-3; the D gene is possibly TRBD2 (6 bases). Per the germline V gene, CDR1 is WSHSY and CDR2 is SAAADI. The CDR3 consists of 14 residues. Trimming took 4 bases from V and 0 from J, leaving 8 bases between them. CDR3 protein: CASSVGTSTDTQYF. CDR3 DNA sequence: TGCGCCAGCAGTGTGGGGACTAGCACAGATACGCAGTATTTT.

This rearrangement joins TRBV19 to TRBJ1-1; 10 nucleotides line up with TRBD1. The germline CDR1 and CDR2 sequences are LNHDA and SQIVND (reference sequence). The CDR3 extends over 16 amino acids. The J segment lost 0 bases and the V segment lost 3 bases, leaving 4 bases of the junction unmatched. CDR3 region: CASSIGTGVMNTEAFF. In DNA form, the CDR3 reads TGTGCCAGTAGTATCGGGACAGGGGTCATGAACACTGAAGCTTTCTTT.

The chain employs TRBV4-2 and TRBJ1-3; D is possibly TRBD1 (6 bases). V was shortened by 4 bases and J by 4 bases, with 20 bases between the two germline ends. The germline V gene has CDR1 LGHNA and CDR2 YNFKEQ. This CDR3 has 17 residues. The CDR3 loop reads CASSPPNPGAPGNTIYF. The CDR3 region has the DNA TGTGCCAGCAGCCCACCGAACCCAGGGGCTCCCGGAAACACCATATATTTT.

This chain uses TRBV5-4 with TRBJ2-7, with a possible D match to TRBD2 (5 bases). From germline, CDR1 is SGHNT and CDR2 YYREEE (reference sequence). V was shortened by 4 bases and J by 1 base, with 15 bases between the two germline ends. CDR3 length equals 15 residues. In DNA, the CDR3 is TGTGCCAGCAGCCTTACTTTAGCGCAATCCTACGAGCAGTACTTC. As protein: CASSLTLAQSYEQYF.

The chain couples TRBV7-8 to TRBJ1-5; 7 bases align to TRBD1. The CDR3 is made up of 16 amino acids. Germline V gene data show CDR1 as SGHVS and CDR2 as FQNEAQ. With 0 bases clipped from V and 1 base from J, the junction kept 3 bases outside the gene matches. For the CDR3, the DNA is TGTGCCAGCAGCTTAGCGGAGGGGGCGAGCAATCAGCCCCAGCATTTT. Translating it yields CASSLAEGASNQPQHF.

This clone was seen only once. The gene calls are TRBV28 and TRBJ2-7; D is unresolved. V shed 5 bases and J shed 5 bases, with 19 bases lying between them. The V gene's germline CDR1 is MDHEN and CDR2 SYDVKM. The CDR3 has 15 residues. This chain's CDR3 is CASSRPAVGLDEQYF. CDR3 nucleotides: TGTGCCAGCAGTCGCCCCGCAGTGGGCCTCGACGAGCAGTACTTC.

The gene calls are TRBV18 and TRBJ1-5; D is possibly TRBD1 (6 bases). From germline, CDR1 is KGHSH and CDR2 LQKENI. This CDR3 region has 14 residues. Trimming shortened V by 5 bases and J by 4 bases, and 12 bases separated the two germline ends. The CDR3 protein is CASSADSLNQPQHF. The CDR3 DNA is TGTGCCAGCTCAGCGGACAGCCTTAATCAGCCCCAGCATTTT.

V and J are TRBV15 and TRBJ2-7; 10 nucleotides match TRBD1. CDR3 length: 16 amino acids. V trimming: 5 bases; J trimming: 6 bases; junction bases outside the gene matches: 13. The germline gives CDR1 LNHNV, CDR2 YYDKDF (reference sequence). In nucleotides, the CDR3 is TGTGCCACCAGCCCCCGCCCCGGGACAGGGGAGGGCGAGCAGTACTTC. It encodes CATSPRPGTGEGEQYF.

The chain employs TRBV18 and TRBJ1-1, with TRBD1 matching 7 bases. CDR1 is KGHSH, CDR2 LQKENI, per germline. Losses at the gene ends were 5 bases for V and 1 base for J; bases not matched to a gene: 10. The CDR3 runs to 16 residues. Here the CDR3 reads CASSRDRDLRNTEAFF. CDR3 sequence (DNA): TGTGCCAGCTCAAGGGACAGAGATCTCAGGAACACTGAAGCTTTCTTT.

This clone turned up a few times. The rearrangement joins TRBV7-2 to TRBJ1-1, with D perhaps TRBD1 (6 bases). The CDR3 has 14 amino acids. The germline V and J ends were trimmed by 2 bases and 6 bases, with 13 bases remaining between them. Germline CDR1 reads SGHTA; CDR2 reads FQGNSA. The CDR3 sequence is CASSLRGGISEAFF. The CDR3, as DNA: TGTGCCAGCAGCTTAAGGGGGGGGATCTCTGAAGCTTTCTTT.

V usage is TRBV6-5 and J usage is TRBJ1-5; D might be TRBD1 (5 bases). CDR3 length: 15 residues. V lost 4 bases to trimming and J lost 0 bases, with 10 bases between them. The germline V gene encodes CDR1 MNHEY and CDR2 SVGAGI. The CDR3 DNA is TGTGCCAGCAGTTTAACCAGGGATAGCAATCAGCCCCAGCATTTT. It codes for CASSLTRDSNQPQHF.

The chain combines TRBV19 with TRBJ1-5; tentatively, D is TRBD1 (5 bases). This CDR3 is built from 17 residues. Trimming removed 2 bases at V and 2 bases at J, with 16 bases between. Per germline, CDR1 LNHDA and CDR2 SQIVND (reference sequence). Here the CDR3 reads CASSIHAGNPRNQPQHF. The CDR3 DNA follows: TGTGCCAGTAGTATACACGCAGGGAACCCCCGCAATCAGCCCCAGCATTTT.

The genes are TRBV6-1 and TRBJ2-3, with TRBD1 as a possible D gene (5 bases). V was pared by 3 bases and J by 2 bases, with 9 bases between. The CDR3 covers 14 residues. Germline CDR1 MNHNS, CDR2 SASEGT. The CDR3, as DNA: TGTGCCAGCAGTGAGACGACAGACACAGATACGCAGTATTTT. Translation gives CASSETTDTDTQYF.

The sample holds one count of this clone. The chain combines TRBV19 with TRBJ2-6; D unclear. Germline CDR1 reads LNHDA; CDR2 reads SQIVND (reference sequence). This CDR3 comprises 13 residues. The V end lost 6 bases, the J end lost 4 bases, and 7 bases lay between the germline ends. The CDR3 protein is CASSLKGANVLTF. Here the CDR3 DNA reads TGTGCCAGTAGCCTAAAGGGGGCCAACGTCCTGACTTTC. Drawing the rest from reference TRBV19 and TRBJ2-6, the complete variable domain is DGGITQSPKYLFRKEGQNVTLSCEQNLNHDAMYWYRQDPGQGLRLIYYSQIVNDFQKGDIAEGYSVSREKKESFPLTVTSAQKNPTAFYLCASSLKGANVLTFGAGSRLTVL.